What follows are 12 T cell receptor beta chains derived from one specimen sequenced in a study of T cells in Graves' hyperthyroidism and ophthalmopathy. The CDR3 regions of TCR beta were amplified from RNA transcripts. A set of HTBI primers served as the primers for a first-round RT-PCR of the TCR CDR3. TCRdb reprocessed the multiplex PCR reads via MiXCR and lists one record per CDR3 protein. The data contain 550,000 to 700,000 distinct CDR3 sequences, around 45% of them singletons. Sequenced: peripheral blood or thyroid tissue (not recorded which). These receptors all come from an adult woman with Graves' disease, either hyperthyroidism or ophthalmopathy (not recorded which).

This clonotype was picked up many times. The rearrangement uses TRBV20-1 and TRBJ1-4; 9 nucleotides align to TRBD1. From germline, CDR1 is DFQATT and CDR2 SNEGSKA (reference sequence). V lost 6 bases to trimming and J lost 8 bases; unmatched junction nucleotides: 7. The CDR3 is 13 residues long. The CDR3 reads CSALGQGEEKLFF. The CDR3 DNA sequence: TGCAGTGCCCTGGGACAGGGCGAGGAAAAACTGTTTTTT.

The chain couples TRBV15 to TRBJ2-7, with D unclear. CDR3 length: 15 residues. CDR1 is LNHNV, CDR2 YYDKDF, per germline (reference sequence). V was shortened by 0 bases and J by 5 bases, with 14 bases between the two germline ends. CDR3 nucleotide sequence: TGTGCCACCAGCAGAGATGGTAGGAAGAACGACGAGCAGTACTTC. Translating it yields CATSRDGRKNDEQYF.

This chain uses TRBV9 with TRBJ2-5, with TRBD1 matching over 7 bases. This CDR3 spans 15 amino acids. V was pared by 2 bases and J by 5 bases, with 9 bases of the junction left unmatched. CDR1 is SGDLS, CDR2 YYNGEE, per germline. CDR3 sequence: CASSVEQGMMETQYF. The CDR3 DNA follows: TGTGCCAGCAGCGTTGAACAGGGGATGATGGAGACCCAGTACTTC.

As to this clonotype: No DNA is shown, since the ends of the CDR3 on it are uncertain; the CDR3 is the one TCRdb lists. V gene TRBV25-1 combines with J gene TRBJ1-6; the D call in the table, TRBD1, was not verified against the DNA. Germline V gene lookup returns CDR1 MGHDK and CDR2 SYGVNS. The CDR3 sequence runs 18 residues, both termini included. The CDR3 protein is CACSARSPGQGEWSPLHF.

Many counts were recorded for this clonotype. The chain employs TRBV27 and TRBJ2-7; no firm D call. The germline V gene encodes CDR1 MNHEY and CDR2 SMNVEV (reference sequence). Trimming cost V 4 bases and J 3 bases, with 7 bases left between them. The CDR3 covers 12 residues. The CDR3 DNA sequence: TGTGCCAGCAGTTCGAGGAACTACGAGCAGTACTTC. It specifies CASSSRNYEQYF.

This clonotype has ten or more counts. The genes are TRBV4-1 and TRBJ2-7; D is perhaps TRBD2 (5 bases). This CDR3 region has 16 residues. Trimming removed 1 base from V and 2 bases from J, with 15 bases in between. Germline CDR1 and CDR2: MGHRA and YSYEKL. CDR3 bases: TGCGCCAGCAGCCAAGGAGTAAGGGAGTTCCCCTACGAGCAGTACTTC. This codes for CASSQGVREFPYEQYF.

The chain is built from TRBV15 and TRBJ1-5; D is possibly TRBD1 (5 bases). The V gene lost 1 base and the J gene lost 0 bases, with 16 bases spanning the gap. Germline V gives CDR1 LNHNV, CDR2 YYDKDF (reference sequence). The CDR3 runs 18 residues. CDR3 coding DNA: TGTGCCACCAGCAGAGGCATAGCGGGAGGGGTTAGCAATCAGCCCCAGCATTTT. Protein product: CATSRGIAGGVSNQPQHF. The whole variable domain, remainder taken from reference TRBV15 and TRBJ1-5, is DAMVIQNPRYQVTQFGKPVTLSCSQTLNHNVMYWYQQKSSQAPKLLFHYYDKDFNNEADTPDNFQSRRPNTSFCFLDIRSPGLGDTAMYLCATSRGIAGGVSNQPQHFGDGTRLSIL.

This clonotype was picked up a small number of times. The CDR3 DNA is TGTGCCACCAGCACGGGGCAGGGGGTGAACACTGAAGCTTTCTTT. Residues: CATSTGQGVNTEAFF. This chain links TRBV15 with TRBJ1-1, with 7 bases lining up with TRBD1. CDR3 length equals 15 residues. Germline CDR1 is LNHNV and CDR2 is YYDKDF (reference sequence). V dropped 4 bases and J dropped 0; count of bases not matched to a gene: 5.

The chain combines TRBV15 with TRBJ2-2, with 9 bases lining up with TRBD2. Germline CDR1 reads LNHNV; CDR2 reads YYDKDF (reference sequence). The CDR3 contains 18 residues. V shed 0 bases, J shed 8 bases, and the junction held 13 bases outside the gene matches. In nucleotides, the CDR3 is TGTGCCACCAGCAGAGATGTGGTGACTAGCGGCGCAGGGGGGGAGCTGTTTTTT. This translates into CATSRDVVTSGAGGELFF.

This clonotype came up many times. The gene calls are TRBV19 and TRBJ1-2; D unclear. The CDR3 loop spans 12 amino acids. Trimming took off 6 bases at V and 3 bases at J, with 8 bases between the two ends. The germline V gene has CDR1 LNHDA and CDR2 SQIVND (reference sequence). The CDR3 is CASSRDDYGYTF. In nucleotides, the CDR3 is TGTGCCAGTAGCCGGGATGACTATGGCTACACCTTC.

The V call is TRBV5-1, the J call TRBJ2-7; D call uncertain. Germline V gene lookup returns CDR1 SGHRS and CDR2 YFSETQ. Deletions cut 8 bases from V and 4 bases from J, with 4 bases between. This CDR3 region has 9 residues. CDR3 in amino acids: CARSYEQYF. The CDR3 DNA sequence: TGCGCCAGGAGTTACGAGCAGTACTTC.

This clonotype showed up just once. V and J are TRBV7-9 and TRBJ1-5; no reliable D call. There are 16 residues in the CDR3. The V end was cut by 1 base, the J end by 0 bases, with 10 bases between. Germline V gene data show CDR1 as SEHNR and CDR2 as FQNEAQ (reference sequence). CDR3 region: CASSLGGSYSNQPQHF. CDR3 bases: TGTGCCAGCAGCTTAGGCGGGTCATATAGCAATCAGCCCCAGCATTTT.